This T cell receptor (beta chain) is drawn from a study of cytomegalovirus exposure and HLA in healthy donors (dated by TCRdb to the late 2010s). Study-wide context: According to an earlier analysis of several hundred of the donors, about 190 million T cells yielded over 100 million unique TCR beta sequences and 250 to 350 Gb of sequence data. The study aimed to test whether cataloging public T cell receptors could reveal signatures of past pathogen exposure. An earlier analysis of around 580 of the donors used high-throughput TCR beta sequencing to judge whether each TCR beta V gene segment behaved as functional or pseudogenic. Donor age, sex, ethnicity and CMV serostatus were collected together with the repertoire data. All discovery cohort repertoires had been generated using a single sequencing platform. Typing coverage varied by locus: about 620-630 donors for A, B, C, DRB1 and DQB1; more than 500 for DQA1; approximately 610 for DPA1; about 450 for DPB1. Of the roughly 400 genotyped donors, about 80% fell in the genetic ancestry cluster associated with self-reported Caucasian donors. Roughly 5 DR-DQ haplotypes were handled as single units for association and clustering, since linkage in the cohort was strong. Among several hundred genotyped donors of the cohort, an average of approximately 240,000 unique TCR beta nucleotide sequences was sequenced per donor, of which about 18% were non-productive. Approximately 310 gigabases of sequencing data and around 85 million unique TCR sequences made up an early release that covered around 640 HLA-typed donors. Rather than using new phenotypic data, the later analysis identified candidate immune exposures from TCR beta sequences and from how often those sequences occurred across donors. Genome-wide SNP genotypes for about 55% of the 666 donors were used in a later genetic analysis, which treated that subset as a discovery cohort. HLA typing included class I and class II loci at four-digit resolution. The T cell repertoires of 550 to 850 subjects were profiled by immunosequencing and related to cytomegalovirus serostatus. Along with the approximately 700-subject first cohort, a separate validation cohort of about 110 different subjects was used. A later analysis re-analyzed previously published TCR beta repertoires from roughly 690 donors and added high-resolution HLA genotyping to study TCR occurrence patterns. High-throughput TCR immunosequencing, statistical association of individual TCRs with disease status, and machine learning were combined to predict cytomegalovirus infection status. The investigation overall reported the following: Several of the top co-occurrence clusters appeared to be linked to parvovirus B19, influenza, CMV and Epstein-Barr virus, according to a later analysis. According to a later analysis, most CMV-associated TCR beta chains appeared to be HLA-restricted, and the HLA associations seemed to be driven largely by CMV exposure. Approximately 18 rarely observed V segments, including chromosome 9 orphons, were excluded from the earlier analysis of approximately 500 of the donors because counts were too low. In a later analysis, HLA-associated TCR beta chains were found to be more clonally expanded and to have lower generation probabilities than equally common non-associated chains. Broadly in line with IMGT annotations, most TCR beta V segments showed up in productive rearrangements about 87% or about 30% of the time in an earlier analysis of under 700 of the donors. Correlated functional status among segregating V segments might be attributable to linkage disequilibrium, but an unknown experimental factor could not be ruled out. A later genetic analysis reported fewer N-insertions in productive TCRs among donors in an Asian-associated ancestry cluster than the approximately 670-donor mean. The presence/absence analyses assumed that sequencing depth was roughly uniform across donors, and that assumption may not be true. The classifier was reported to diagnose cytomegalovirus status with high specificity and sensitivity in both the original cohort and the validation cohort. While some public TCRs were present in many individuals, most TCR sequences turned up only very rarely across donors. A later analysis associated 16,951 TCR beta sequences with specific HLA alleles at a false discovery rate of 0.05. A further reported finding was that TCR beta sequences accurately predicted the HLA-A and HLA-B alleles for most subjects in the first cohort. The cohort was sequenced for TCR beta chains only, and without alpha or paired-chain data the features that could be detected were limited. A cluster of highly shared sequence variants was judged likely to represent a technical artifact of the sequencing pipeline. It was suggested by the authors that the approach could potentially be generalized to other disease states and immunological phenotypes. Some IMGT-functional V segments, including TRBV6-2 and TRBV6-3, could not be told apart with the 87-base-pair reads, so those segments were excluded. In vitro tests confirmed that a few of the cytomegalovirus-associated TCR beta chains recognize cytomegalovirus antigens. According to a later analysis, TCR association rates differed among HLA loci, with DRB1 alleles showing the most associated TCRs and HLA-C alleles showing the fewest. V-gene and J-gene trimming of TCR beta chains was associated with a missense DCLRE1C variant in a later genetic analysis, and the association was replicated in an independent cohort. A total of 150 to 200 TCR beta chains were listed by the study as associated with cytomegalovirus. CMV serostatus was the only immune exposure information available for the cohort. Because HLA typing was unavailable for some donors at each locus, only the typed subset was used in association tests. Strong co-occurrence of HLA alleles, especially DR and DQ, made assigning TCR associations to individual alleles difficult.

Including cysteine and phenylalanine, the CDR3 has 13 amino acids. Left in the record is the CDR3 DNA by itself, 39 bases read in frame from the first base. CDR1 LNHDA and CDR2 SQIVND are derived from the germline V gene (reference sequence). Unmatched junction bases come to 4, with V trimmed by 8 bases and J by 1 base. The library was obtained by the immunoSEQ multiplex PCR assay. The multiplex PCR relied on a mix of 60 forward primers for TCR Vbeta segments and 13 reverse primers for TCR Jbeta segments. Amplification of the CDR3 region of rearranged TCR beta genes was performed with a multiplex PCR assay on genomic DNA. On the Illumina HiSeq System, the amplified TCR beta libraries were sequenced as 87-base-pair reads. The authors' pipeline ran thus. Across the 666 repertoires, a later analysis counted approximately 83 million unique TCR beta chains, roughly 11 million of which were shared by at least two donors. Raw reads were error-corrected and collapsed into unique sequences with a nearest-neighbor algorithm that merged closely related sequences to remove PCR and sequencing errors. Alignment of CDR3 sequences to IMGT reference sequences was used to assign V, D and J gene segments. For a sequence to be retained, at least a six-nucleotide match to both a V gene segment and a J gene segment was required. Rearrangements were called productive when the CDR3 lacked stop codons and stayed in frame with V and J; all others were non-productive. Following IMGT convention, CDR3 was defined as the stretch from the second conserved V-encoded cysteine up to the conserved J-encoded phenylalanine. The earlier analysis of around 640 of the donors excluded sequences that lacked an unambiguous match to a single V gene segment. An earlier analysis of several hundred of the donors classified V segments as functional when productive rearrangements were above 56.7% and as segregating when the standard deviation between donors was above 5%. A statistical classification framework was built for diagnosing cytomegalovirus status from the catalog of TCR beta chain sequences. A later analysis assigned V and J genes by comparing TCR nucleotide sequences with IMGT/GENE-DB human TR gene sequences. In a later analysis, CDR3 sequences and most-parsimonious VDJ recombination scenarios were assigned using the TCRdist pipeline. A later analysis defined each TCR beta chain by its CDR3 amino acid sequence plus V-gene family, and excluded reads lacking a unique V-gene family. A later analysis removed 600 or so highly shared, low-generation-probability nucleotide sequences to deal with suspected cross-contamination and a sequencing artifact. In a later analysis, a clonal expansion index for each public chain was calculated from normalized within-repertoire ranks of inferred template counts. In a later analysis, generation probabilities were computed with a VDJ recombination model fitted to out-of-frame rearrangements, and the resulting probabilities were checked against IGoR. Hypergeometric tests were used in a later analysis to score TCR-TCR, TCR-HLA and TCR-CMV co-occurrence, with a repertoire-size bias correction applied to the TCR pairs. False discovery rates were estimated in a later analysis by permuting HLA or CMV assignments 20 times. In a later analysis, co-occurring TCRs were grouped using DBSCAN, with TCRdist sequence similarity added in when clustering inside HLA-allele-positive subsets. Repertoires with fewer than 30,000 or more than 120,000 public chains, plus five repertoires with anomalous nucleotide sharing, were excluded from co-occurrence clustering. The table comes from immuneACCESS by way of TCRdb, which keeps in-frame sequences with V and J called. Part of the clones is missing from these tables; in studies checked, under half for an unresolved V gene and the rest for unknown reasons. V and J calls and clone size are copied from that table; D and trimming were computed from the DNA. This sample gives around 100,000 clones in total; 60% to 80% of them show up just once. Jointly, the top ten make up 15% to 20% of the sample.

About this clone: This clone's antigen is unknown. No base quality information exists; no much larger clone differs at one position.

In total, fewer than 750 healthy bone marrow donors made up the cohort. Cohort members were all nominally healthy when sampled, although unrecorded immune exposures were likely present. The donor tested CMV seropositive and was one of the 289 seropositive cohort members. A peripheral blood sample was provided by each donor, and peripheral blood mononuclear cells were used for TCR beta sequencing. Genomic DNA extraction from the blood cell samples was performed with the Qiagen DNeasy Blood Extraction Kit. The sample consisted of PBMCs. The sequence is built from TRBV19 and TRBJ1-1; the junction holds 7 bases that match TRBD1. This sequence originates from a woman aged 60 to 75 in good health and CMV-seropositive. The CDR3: CASGTATNTEAFF. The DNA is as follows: TGTGCCAGTGGGACAGCCACGAACACTGAAGCTTTCTTT.